Sequencing of this T cell receptor beta chain was carried out in a study of early T cells in non-severe SARS-CoV-2 infection. Study-wide background: The chains were unpaired, and the sequenced material was bulk RNA from unsorted whole blood.

Trimming shortened V by 4 bases and J by 4 bases, and 29 bases separated the two germline ends. Germline assignment: CDR1 SGHAT and CDR2 FQNNGV. The CDR3 has 19 residues. This clonotype was detected many times. TCRdb reanalysed the 5' RACE reads using MiXCR and keeps one entry per CDR3 protein. The data hold about 71,000 distinct CDR3 sequences, with roughly 15% observed a single time. The sequences come from whole blood, collected at baseline. The TCR was taken from an adult who was a healthcare worker with PCR-confirmed SARS-CoV-2 infection or an uninfected control (not recorded which). The rearrangement links TRBV11-2 to TRBJ2-7; D is perhaps TRBD2 (7 bases). The CDR3 is CASSSQGTTASGYRYEQYF. The CDR3 coding sequence is TGTGCCAGCAGCTCCCAGGGGACTACAGCTAGCGGCTACCGGTACGAGCAGTACTTC.